The present T cell receptor (beta chain) was sequenced within a study of cytomegalovirus exposure and HLA in healthy donors. Overall study: The approximately 110 validation repertoires, a later analysis reported, used the same platform as the approximately 730 repertoires from the first cohort.

Generated by immunoSEQ multiplex PCR, the TCRdb table keeps only in-frame clones and is missing some. Found here are approximately 170,000 clones, 85% of them singletons; the top ten hold 2% to 2.5%. Study results and caveats: Per published reports, the classifier diagnosed cytomegalovirus status with high specificity and sensitivity. TCR clusters originating in the first cohort tended to co-occur in the roughly 130 validation repertoires, according to a later analysis. Associated with cytomegalovirus, according to the listing, were 170 or so TCR beta chains.

As to this clone: Its target is unknown.

The CDR3 runs to 18 residues. Trimming removed 0 bases from V and 1 base from J, with 15 bases in between. CDR1 and CDR2 (germline): LGHNA, YSLEER. Material: PBMCs. This receptor was taken from a man aged 25-45 years in good health and CMV-seropositive. The chain links TRBV4-3 to TRBJ2-2; D is unresolved. The CDR3: CASSQEAATPLNTGELFF. The CDR3 nucleotides read TGCGCCAGCAGCCAAGAGGCGGCGACTCCCCTGAACACCGGGGAGCTGTTTTTT.